The 29 T cell receptor beta chains below come from one sample, sequenced in a study of blood T cell repertoires in COVID-19. Some clones are missing from TCRdb's copy, which holds only in-frame ones; the method was immunoSEQ multiplex PCR. The sample has 150,000 or so clones, about four fifths seen once. The sequenced sample was PBMCs or T cells enriched from blood (not recorded which). These receptor sequences come from a woman aged 45-65 years who had been exposed to COVID-19.

J is TRBJ1-6 and V is TRBV7-6, with 9 nucleotides matching TRBD1. The germline V gene encodes CDR1 SGHVS and CDR2 FNYEAQ. V shed 3 bases, J shed 7 bases, and the junction held 7 bases outside the gene matches. The CDR3 consists of 16 residues. The CDR3 loop reads CASSLFGTGRNSPLHF. The CDR3 nucleotides read TGTGCCAGCAGCTTGTTTGGGACAGGGCGCAATTCACCCCTCCACTTT.

The chain couples TRBV3-1 (or the pseudogene TRBV3-2) to TRBJ2-7, with D perhaps matching TRBD1 (5 bases). Per the germline V gene, CDR1 is LGHDT and CDR2 is YNNKEL (reference sequence). Trimming pared 0 bases from V and 1 base from J, leaving 7 bases between. The CDR3 loop spans 14 amino acids. CDR3 coding DNA: TGTGCCAGCAGCCAAGATCCAGGGTCCTACGAGCAGTACTTC. The encoded protein is CASSQDPGSYEQYF.

In its sample, this clone was seen a few times. The chain is built from TRBV6-5 and TRBJ1-2, with D tentatively TRBD1 (6 bases). The CDR3 covers 13 residues. V gave up 6 bases and J gave up 8 bases, with 16 bases separating them. Germline CDR1 reads MNHEY; CDR2 reads SVGAGI. The CDR3 coding sequence is TGTGCCAGCAGCCTTAGGGGGGGTGGAGGCTACACCTTC. It is translated as CASSLRGGGGYTF.

The V and J genes are TRBV9 and TRBJ2-3, with D tentatively TRBD2 (5 bases). V dropped 0 bases and J dropped 0 bases, with 11 bases sitting between them. CDR1 is SGDLS and CDR2 is YYNGEE in the germline V gene. This CDR3 region has 16 residues. The CDR3 DNA reads as TGTGCCAGCAGCGTAGGGACTCTATCTAGCACAGATACGCAGTATTTT. It translates to CASSVGTLSSTDTQYF.

This clone has only one observation. The chain has TRBV7-9 and TRBJ2-7; 8 bases align to TRBD1. J gave up 3 bases and V 4 bases, and 11 bases lay outside the gene matches. Germline CDR1 SEHNR, CDR2 FQNEAQ (reference sequence). This CDR3 is built from 16 residues. CDR3 sequence: CASSSMTGTGYYEQYF. CDR3 nucleotides: TGTGCCAGCAGCTCTATGACCGGGACAGGCTACTACGAGCAGTACTTC.

The V call is TRBV28, the J call TRBJ1-2; 7 bases fit TRBD1. V was clipped by 5 bases and J by 3 bases; unmatched bases: 9. The CDR3 is 15 amino acids. The V gene's germline CDR1 is MDHEN and CDR2 SYDVKM. The CDR3 nucleotides are TGTGCCAGCAGTGACCAGGGGGGTTATGACTATGGCTACACCTTC. It yields the protein CASSDQGGYDYGYTF.

The chain joins TRBV4-3 to TRBJ2-5; a weak D match, TRBD1 (6 bases). Trimming pared 5 bases from V and 4 bases from J, leaving 14 bases between. Germline V CDR1 and CDR2: LGHNA, YSLEER. The CDR3 extends over 14 amino acids. Here the CDR3 DNA reads TGCGCCAGCAGCTCGCAGGCACAGGGAGAGACCCAGTACTTC. The encoded protein is CASSSQAQGETQYF.

This chain connects TRBV19 to TRBJ2-7; 7 bases agree with TRBD1. CDR1 is LNHDA and CDR2 is SQIVND in the germline V gene (reference sequence). The CDR3 loop spans 13 amino acids. The ends lost 8 bases at V and 3 bases at J; junction bases unmatched: 7. The CDR3 sequence: CASSLRTGYEQYF. The CDR3 nucleotides are TGTGCCAGTTCCCTTCGGACAGGCTACGAGCAGTACTTC.

This clone was counted at least ten times. The chain joins TRBV4-3 to TRBJ2-3; 10 bases fit TRBD2. The CDR3 runs 15 residues. CDR1 is LGHNA, CDR2 YSLEER, per germline. V was clipped by 0 bases and J by 10 bases; unmatched bases: 7. For the CDR3, the DNA is TGCGCCAGCAGCCAAGAACTAGCGGGACTCCGTCCGCAGTATTTT. Translation gives CASSQELAGLRPQYF.

The chain combines TRBV30 with TRBJ2-5; D perhaps matches TRBD2 (5 bases). This CDR3 region has 14 residues. The germline V gene encodes CDR1 GTSNPN and CDR2 SVGIG (reference sequence). V was pared by 0 bases and J by 1 base, with 9 bases between. This chain's CDR3 is CAWSVLAGQETQYF. DNA of the CDR3: TGTGCCTGGAGTGTACTTGCGGGCCAAGAGACCCAGTACTTC.

V and J are TRBV5-1 and TRBJ2-3; possible D gene TRBD2, 7 bases. The germline V gene has CDR1 SGHRS and CDR2 YFSETQ. The CDR3 is 16 amino acids. V shed 0 bases and J shed 4 bases, with 15 bases lying between them. CDR3 sequence: CASSLDGGGAADTQYF. The CDR3 DNA follows: TGCGCCAGCAGCTTGGATGGTGGGGGGGCCGCAGATACGCAGTATTTT. The full variable domain, with the rest looked up from reference TRBV5-1 and TRBJ2-3, is KAGVTQTPRYLIKTRGQQVTLSCSPISGHRSVSWYQQTPGQGLQFLFEYFSETQRNKGNFPGRFSGRQFSNSRSEMNVSTLELGDSALYLCASSLDGGGAADTQYFGPGTRLTVL.

J is TRBJ1-5 and V is TRBV7-2; 8 bases fit TRBD1. Germline-derived CDR1 and CDR2 are SGHTA and FQGNSA. The V segment lost 5 bases and the J segment 6 bases; nucleotides outside the gene matches: 6. The CDR3 totals 14 residues. The CDR3 bases are TGTGCCAGCAGCGCCCGGACAGGGAGTCAGCCCCAGCATTTT. Residues: CASSARTGSQPQHF.

The chain couples TRBV5-1 to TRBJ1-3; D is undetermined. The germline CDR1 and CDR2 sequences are SGHRS and YFSETQ. The CDR3 is 15 amino acids. The germline V and J ends were trimmed by 1 base and 2 bases, with 10 bases remaining between them. CDR3 nucleotide sequence: TGCGCCAGCAGCTTGTCCCCAGGCCCTGGAAACACCATATATTTT. Translation gives CASSLSPGPGNTIYF.

The V and J genes are TRBV15 and TRBJ2-7; TRBD1 matches 7 bases. CDR1 and CDR2 (germline): LNHNV, YYDKDF (reference sequence). The junction had 7 bases not matched to a gene; V was cut back by 0 bases and J by 5 bases. The CDR3 contains 15 residues. CDR3 nucleotide sequence: TGTGCCACCAGCAGAGATAGGGACAGTTCGAACGAGCAGTACTTC. Translating gives CATSRDRDSSNEQYF.

The chain couples TRBV12-3 or TRBV12-4 to TRBJ1-2; D not resolved. Trimming took off 10 bases at V and 0 bases at J, with 9 bases between the two ends. The CDR3 totals 12 residues. CDR3 DNA sequence: TGTGCCACCTCGGGAACTAACTATGGCTACACCTTC. Translated: CATSGTNYGYTF.

The rearrangement joins TRBV4-2 to TRBJ1-5, with a tentative D call TRBD1 (6 bases). The V end lost 0 bases, the J end lost 5 bases, and 17 bases lay between the germline ends. Per the germline V gene, CDR1 is LGHNA and CDR2 is YNFKEQ. CDR3 length equals 17 residues. In nucleotides, the CDR3 is TGTGCCAGCAGCCAAGATCAAACAGGGAGAAACGATCAGCCCCAGCATTTT. Translation gives CASSQDQTGRNDQPQHF.

The rearrangement uses TRBV7-2 and TRBJ2-5; TRBD1 might be the D (5 bases). The CDR3 totals 17 residues. Trimming took off 5 bases at V and 2 bases at J, with 21 bases between the two ends. Germline V CDR1 and CDR2: SGHTA, FQGNSA. The CDR3 loop is CASSQGWQGQIQETQYF. DNA of the CDR3: TGTGCCAGCAGCCAAGGGTGGCAGGGCCAGATACAAGAGACCCAGTACTTC.

The chain recombines TRBV3-1 (or the pseudogene TRBV3-2) with TRBJ1-5, with D maybe TRBD1 (5 bases). Trimming left V 0 bases short and J 0 bases short, with 9 bases between. Germline-derived CDR1 and CDR2 are LGHDT and YNNKEL (reference sequence). This CDR3 contains 16 residues. CDR3 amino acids: CASSQDLGDSNQPQHF. In nucleotides, the CDR3 is TGTGCCAGCAGCCAAGATCTAGGGGATAGCAATCAGCCCCAGCATTTT.

This clone was found a few times. This chain links TRBV10-2 with TRBJ2-5, with D perhaps TRBD1 (5 bases). This CDR3 contains 17 residues. Trimming cost V 2 bases and J 5 bases, with 21 bases left between them. CDR1 is WSHSY and CDR2 is SAAADI in the germline V gene. This CDR3 reads CASSEPYPVGEGETQYF. In DNA, the CDR3 is TGCGCCAGCAGTGAGCCCTACCCAGTAGGGGAAGGGGAGACCCAGTACTTC.

This clone came up once. The chain couples TRBV6-5 to TRBJ1-5; 11 nucleotides align to TRBD1. The CDR3 spans 15 residues. Germline V gene lookup returns CDR1 MNHEY and CDR2 SVGAGI. V was clipped by 8 bases and J by 0 bases; unmatched bases: 3. The CDR3 region has the DNA TGTGCCAGCGGACAGGGGGCAAATAGCAATCAGCCCCAGCATTTT. Amino acid sequence: CASGQGANSNQPQHF.

DNA of the CDR3: TGTGCCACCAGCAGAGATCGAAGGGACTACGGTTCTGAAGCTTTCTTT. Protein: CATSRDRRDYGSEAFF. The chain couples TRBV15 to TRBJ1-1; D possibly corresponds to TRBD1 (5 bases). The CDR3 sequence is 16 residues long. CDR1 is LNHNV, CDR2 YYDKDF, per germline (reference sequence). V lost 0 bases to trimming and J lost 6 bases, with 17 bases between them.

The rearrangement joins TRBV5-6 to TRBJ2-7; tentative D call: TRBD2 (6 bases). Germline lookup yields CDR1 SGHDT and CDR2 YYEEEE. Trimming pared 7 bases from V and 2 bases from J, leaving 19 bases between. The CDR3 is 15 amino acids. Written as DNA, the CDR3 is TGTGCCAGCTCCCGGGTCGGCCCGGGGGCCTACGAGCAGTACTTC. Residues: CASSRVGPGAYEQYF.

V gene TRBV2 combines with J gene TRBJ2-7, with 7 bases identical to TRBD1. The germline CDR1 and CDR2 sequences are SNHLY and FYNNEI. J was trimmed by 6 bases and V by 5 bases; bases with no gene match: 4. The CDR3 loop spans 12 amino acids. In DNA, the CDR3 is TGTGCCAGCAGTCTGACAGGGATCGAGCAGTACTTC. Its protein is CASSLTGIEQYF.

J is TRBJ1-4 and V is TRBV6-6; weak D call: TRBD1 (6 bases). Germline CDR1 is MNHNY and CDR2 is SVGAGI (reference sequence). This CDR3 region has 15 residues. With 8 bases removed from V and 4 bases from J, the gap between germline ends came to 17 bases. CDR3 sequence reads: CASSPRDTRNEKLFF. CDR3 DNA: TGTGCCAGCTCTCCCCGGGACACCCGTAATGAAAAACTGTTTTTT.

The chain recombines TRBV27 with TRBJ2-1; TRBD2 matches 10 bases. V gave up 7 bases and J gave up 9 bases; unmatched junction bases: 9. The CDR3 spans 14 residues. Germline loops: CDR1 MNHEY, CDR2 SMNVEV (reference sequence). CDR3 amino acids: CASILAGAKGEQFF. The DNA of the CDR3 is TGTGCCAGCATCCTAGCGGGAGCTAAGGGTGAGCAGTTCTTC.

This sequence joins TRBV9 and TRBJ2-7, with 8 bases identical to TRBD2. V lost 0 bases to trimming and J lost 2 bases; unmatched junction nucleotides: 4. This CDR3 spans 15 amino acids. Germline V gene sequence: CDR1 SGDLS, CDR2 YYNGEE. The CDR3 here is CASSVGLAKAYEQYF. The CDR3 nucleotides read TGTGCCAGCAGCGTAGGACTAGCGAAGGCCTACGAGCAGTACTTC.

The CDR3 protein is CASRGQGARTEAFF. Written as DNA, the CDR3 is TGTGCCAGCAGAGGACAGGGGGCGCGAACTGAAGCTTTCTTT. The chain has TRBV11-2 and TRBJ1-1; TRBD1 matches at 11 bases. J gave up 5 bases and V 6 bases, and 5 bases lay outside the gene matches. The CDR3 is 14 residues long. Germline V gives CDR1 SGHAT, CDR2 FQNNGV.

The J gene is TRBJ1-1, the V gene TRBV5-1; the match to TRBD1 covers 7 bases. There are 15 residues in the CDR3. Germline V gives CDR1 SGHRS, CDR2 YFSETQ. Trimming took 0 bases from V and 4 from J; bases not matched to a gene: 6. The CDR3 coding sequence is TGCGCCAGCAGCTTGGTTAGGGGGCGCGGCACTGAAGCTTTCTTT. Translated: CASSLVRGRGTEAFF.

The J gene is TRBJ1-5, the V gene TRBV30, with D perhaps TRBD1 (6 bases). V gave up 5 bases and J gave up 0 bases, with 8 bases separating them. The CDR3 consists of 13 residues. CDR1 GTSNPN and CDR2 SVGIG come from the germline V gene (reference sequence). The CDR3 loop reads CAWATGSNQPQHF. In nucleotides, the CDR3 is TGTGCCTGGGCGACAGGTAGCAATCAGCCCCAGCATTTT.